Listed below are T cell receptor beta chains from one sample, sequenced in a study of blood T cell repertoires in COVID-19. Profiling relied on immunoSEQ multiplex PCR, and the TCRdb table lists in-frame clones only, not all of them. The sample consists of about 70,000 clones, roughly 84% of them appearing once. Sequenced input: peripheral blood. These receptors all stem from a man aged 25-45 years with COVID-19, enrolled during active disease. CDR3s leave out the opening cysteine and the closing phenylalanine or tryptophan. Each record gives: V gene, CDR3 protein.

>TRBV3-1/TRBV3-2
ASRPGGRNNEQF
>TRBV10-2
ASSESGRGTPNQPQH
>TRBV6-4
ASSKDRVSDNEQF
>TRBV28
ASSPRRDRGTEAF
>TRBV20-1
SASSGAQYDGYT
>TRBV7-9
ASSLGGGGVYEQY
>TRBV28
ASAPVRGSNQPQH
>TRBV7-9
ASSLSQANTEAF
>TRBV29-1
SAKGGLAGEQF
>TRBV5-1
ASSLAAEISYEQY
>TRBV5-4
ASSLDRASYNEQF
>TRBV10-1
ASGPSTDTQY
>TRBV14
ASSQRTGDYEQY
>TRBV3-1/TRBV3-2
ASSPTELGGGYT
>TRBV12-3/TRBV12-4
ASSWADNTEAF
>TRBV5-4
ASSSLEREQF
>TRBV6-5
ASSPTGLTGNTIY
>TRBV7-9
ASSWTGHTDTQY
>TRBV2
ASMYRGLQPQH
>TRBV5-6
ASSLEDRGSDTQY
>TRBV7-2
ASSFAGQGYNEQF
>TRBV27
ASSLRGTAGANVLT
>TRBV11-1
ASSLYQVPNTEAF
>TRBV7-8
ASSSRGSEAF
>TRBV28
ASSSETSGLNGANVLT
>TRBV4-3
ASSQRLEQQPQH
>TRBV19
ASSIGSGRTEAF
>TRBV25-1
ASSGGTGTTNYGYT
>TRBV24-1
ATRDSLNTEAF
>TRBV5-1
ASSLGANSYEQY